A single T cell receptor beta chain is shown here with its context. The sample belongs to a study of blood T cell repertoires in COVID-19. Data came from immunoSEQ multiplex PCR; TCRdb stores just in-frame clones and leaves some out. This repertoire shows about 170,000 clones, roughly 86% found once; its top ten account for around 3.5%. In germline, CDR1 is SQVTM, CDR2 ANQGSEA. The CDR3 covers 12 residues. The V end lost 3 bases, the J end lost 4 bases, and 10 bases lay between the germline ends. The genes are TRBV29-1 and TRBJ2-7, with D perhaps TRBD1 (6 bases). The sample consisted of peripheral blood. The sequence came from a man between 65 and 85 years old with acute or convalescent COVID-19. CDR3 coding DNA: TGCAGCGTTGAGGGACACCTTTACGAGCAGTACTTC. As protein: CSVEGHLYEQYF.